The entry below describes one T cell receptor beta chain. Its antigen is currently unknown. The assay ran at deep level. TCRdb keeps only in-frame clones here, not all; method: immunoSEQ multiplex PCR. The data show about 2 million clones, about 95% seen once. This entry comes from a study of shared clonotypes between healthy human individuals. Findings and caveats of the study: The rarefaction results pointed to incomplete sorted-subset sequencing despite large depth. Among a handful of donors, 4.5% to 5.5% of naive CD4 clonotypes were found in common.

The V end lost 0 bases, the J end lost 2 bases, and 8 bases lay between the germline ends. The CDR3 is made up of 14 amino acids. Germline CDR1 reads SGHVS; CDR2 reads FNYEAQ. The naive CD8 fraction comprised CD45RO-negative cells positively selected for CCR7 and excluded terminally differentiated effector memory CD45RA+ cells. The chain carries TRBV7-6 and TRBJ2-7, with D perhaps TRBD2 (6 bases). Source material: naive CD8+ T cells sorted from blood. The origin of this receptor is a man younger than 30 in good health. Here the CDR3 DNA reads TGTGCCAGCAGCTTAGCGTCGGGGGCCTACGAGCAGTACTTC. It yields the protein CASSLASGAYEQYF.